This TCR beta chain was sequenced during a study of blood T cell repertoires in COVID-19. Study background: Samples came from the United States, Italy and Spain, spanning acute and convalescent COVID-19. Nucleic acid was either cDNA or gDNA, and it came from T cells, B-cell-depleted T cells, or PBMCs.

As originally analysed: The authors estimated nucleated cell counts from reference gene primer amplification. This table comes from immunoSEQ multiplex PCR, and its TCRdb copy is limited to in-frame clones, with some not included. V and J calls and clone size are as listed in that table; D and trimming were resolved from the DNA. The sample shows fewer than 200,000 clones, approximately 84% of them seen only once. J gave up 5 bases and V 0 bases, and 5 bases lay outside the gene matches. This CDR3 spans 15 amino acids. From germline, CDR1 is LGHNA and CDR2 YSLEER. The chain joins TRBV4-3 to TRBJ2-3; 7 positions agree with TRBD2. The sequence came from a man aged 35 to 55 who had recovered from COVID-19. Sequencing was carried out using peripheral blood. The CDR3 bases are TGCGCCAGCAGCCAAGATGGGGGGGATGGAGATACGCAGTATTTT. Encoded protein: CASSQDGGDGDTQYF.